This paragraph covers one T cell receptor (beta chain) sequence. Antigen: not known. Every patient was untreated before thyroid surgery. This sample is part of a study of metastatic and nonmetastatic thyroid tumors. Across the study: Across blood and tumor or nodule tissue, repertoires from malignant and benign thyroid patients were compared with one another.

Findings and limits, study-wide: Reportedly, malignant thyroid tumors had significantly higher TCR beta diversity than benign nodules, in blood and tumor.

The CDR3 spans 13 residues. Trimming cost V 6 bases and J 2 bases, with 10 bases left between them. Original processing notes: For papillary thyroid cancer, a distant-metastasis classifier was constructed from CDR3 differences observed across clinicopathological groups. TCRdb reassembled clones from the PCR reads with MiXCR. TCRdb's processing, not the authors', yielded these V and J calls. The sample lists some 20,000 clones, 37% seen once, with about a quarter in the top ten. This clonotype was sampled from a female donor with papillary thyroid cancer or a benign thyroid nodule (not recorded which). Some clones in this sample may be carry-over from other donors' samples. The gene calls are TRBV12-3 or TRBV12-4 and TRBJ1-1, with D possibly TRBD1 on 5 matching bases. Sequencing was performed on tumor tissue. For the CDR3, the DNA is TGTGCCAGCAGGGGGGTGTCAAACACTGAAGCTTTCTTT. Protein: CASRGVSNTEAFF.